The entry below gives a single T cell receptor (beta chain) sequence along with its context. Its cognate antigen is unknown. This record comes from a study of sequential checkpoint blockade in melanoma. The overall study: TCRβ was sequenced from DNA of about a hundred pretreatment tumors. Points from the study as a whole: Mutational load did not correlate with tumor T-cell fraction or clonality. About 30 times likelier clinical benefit followed increased tumor T-cell fraction and clonality.

Treatment denoted: randomized to nivolumab then ipilimumab (arm A) or the reverse (arm B). This CDR3 comprises 15 residues. Germline V gene sequence: CDR1 MNHGY, CDR2 SAAAGT. Trimming pared 6 bases from V and 0 bases from J, leaving 12 bases between. The data were produced by immunoSEQ multiplex PCR, yet TCRdb's version contains in-frame clones alone and is incomplete. The table has 4,000 to 5,000 clones, around 35% seen once. The specimen was tumor tissue (inferred from file names), collected from a patient given nivolumab and ipilimumab in sequence. The V gene is TRBV6-8, the J gene TRBJ1-5; D not certain. The clonotype comes from a human donor with melanoma. CDR3 nucleotide sequence: TGTGCCAGCAGGAAGGCGGATTATAGCAATCAGCCCCAGCATTTT. This translates into CASRKADYSNQPQHF.